This paragraph reports one T cell receptor (beta chain). Germline V lookup: CDR1 LGHNA, CDR2 YNFKEQ. This CDR3 contains 15 residues. Trimming stripped 1 base from V and 3 bases from J, with 12 bases between. The sample comes from a study of CD8 T cells in ankylosing spondylitis. A single record per CDR3 protein comes from TCRdb applying MiXCR to the 5' RACE reads. Of approximately 35,000 distinct CDR3 sequences in the sample, around 15% were seen once. This sequence joins TRBV4-2 and TRBJ1-1; D is perhaps TRBD1 (5 bases). What was sequenced was synovial fluid, either unsorted or a sorted T cell fraction (not recorded which). The receptor was isolated from a male donor with ankylosing spondylitis. Here the CDR3 DNA reads TGTGCCAGCAGCCAAGGGGGGATGGGGCACACTGAAGCTTTCTTT. Amino acid sequence: CASSQGGMGHTEAFF.